This record concerns one TCR beta chain sequence. The antigen is undetermined. This entry comes from a study of Ad26.COV2.S vaccination and SARS-CoV-2 variants. The CDR3 is 12 amino acids. The germline gives CDR1 KGHDR, CDR2 SFDVKD. The ends were cut back, 2 bases at V and 4 bases at J, with 2 bases in the middle. Profiling relied on immunoSEQ multiplex PCR, and the TCRdb table lists in-frame clones only, not all of them. The sample records under 550,000 clones, approximately 90% being singletons. General study results and limits: The study found higher spike-specific TCR breadth in vaccine than placebo recipients.

Sample treatment: roughly 20 received Ad26.COV2.S at low or high dose, single or two shots; about five received placebo; per-sample allocation not given. The investigators took samples on day 63 after the first vaccine or placebo injection. An Ad26 vector was used to express Wuhan-strain SARS-CoV-2 spike as the vaccine. The chain combines TRBV24-1 with TRBJ1-5; D remains unclear. The sequence came from a person aged 18-60 years who received the Ad26.COV2.S COVID-19 vaccine or a placebo. The input for sequencing was peripheral blood, taken in a trial of Ad26.COV2.S vaccine versus placebo. The CDR3 reads CATSDSNQPQHF. CDR3 nucleotide sequence: TGTGCCACCAGTGATTCTAATCAGCCCCAGCATTTT.